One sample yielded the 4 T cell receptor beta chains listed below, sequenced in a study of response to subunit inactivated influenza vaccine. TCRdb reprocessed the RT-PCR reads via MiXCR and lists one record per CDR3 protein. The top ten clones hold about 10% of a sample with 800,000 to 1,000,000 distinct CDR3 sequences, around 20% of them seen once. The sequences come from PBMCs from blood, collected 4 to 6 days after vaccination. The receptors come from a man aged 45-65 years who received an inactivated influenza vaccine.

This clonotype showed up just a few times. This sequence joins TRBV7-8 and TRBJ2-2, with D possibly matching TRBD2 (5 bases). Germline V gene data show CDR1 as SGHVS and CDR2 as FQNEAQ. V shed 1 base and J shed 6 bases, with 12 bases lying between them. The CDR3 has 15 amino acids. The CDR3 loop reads CASSLVRTRAGELFF. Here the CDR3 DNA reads TGTGCCAGCAGCTTAGTCCGCACTAGGGCCGGGGAGCTGTTTTTT.

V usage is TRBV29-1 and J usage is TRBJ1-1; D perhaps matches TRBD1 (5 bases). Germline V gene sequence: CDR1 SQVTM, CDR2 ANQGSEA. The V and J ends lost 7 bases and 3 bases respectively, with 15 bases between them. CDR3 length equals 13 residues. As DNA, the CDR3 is TGCAGCGGGGGCCTCCAGGCGGACACTGAAGCTTTCTTT. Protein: CSGGLQADTEAFF.

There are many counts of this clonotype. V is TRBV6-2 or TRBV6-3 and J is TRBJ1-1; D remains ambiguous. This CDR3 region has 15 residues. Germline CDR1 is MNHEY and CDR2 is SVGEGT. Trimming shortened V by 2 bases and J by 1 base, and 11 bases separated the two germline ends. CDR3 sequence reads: CASSYDSEGNTEAFF. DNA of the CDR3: TGTGCCAGCAGTTACGACTCCGAGGGGAACACTGAAGCTTTCTTT.

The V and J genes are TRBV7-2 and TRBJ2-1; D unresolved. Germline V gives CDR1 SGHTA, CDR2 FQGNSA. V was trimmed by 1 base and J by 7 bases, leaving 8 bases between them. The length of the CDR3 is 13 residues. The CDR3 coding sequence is TGTGCCAGCAGCTTAGATGTGAGTAATGAGCAGTTCTTC. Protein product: CASSLDVSNEQFF. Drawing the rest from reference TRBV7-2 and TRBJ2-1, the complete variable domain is GAGVSQSPSNKVTEKGKDVELRCDPISGHTALYWYRQSLGQGLEFLIYFQGNSAPDKSGLPSDRFSAERTGGSVSTLTIQRTQQEDSAVYLCASSLDVSNEQFFGPGTRLTVL.